The next 3 T cell receptor beta chains were all read from a single sample in a study of shared clonotypes between healthy human individuals. The table came from immunoSEQ multiplex PCR; TCRdb's copy has only in-frame clones and leaves some out. The profile shows about 470,000 clones, 70% to 80% of them singletons. The sample consisted of PBMCs. The source of these receptors is a woman aged 35 to 49 in good health. Some clones in this sample may be carry-over from other donors' samples.

This clone occurred a few times. This chain uses TRBV27 with TRBJ2-4, with D perhaps TRBD1 (6 bases). The V gene's germline CDR1 is MNHEY and CDR2 SMNVEV (reference sequence). V was clipped by 6 bases and J by 2 bases, with 23 bases between them. The CDR3 consists of 18 residues. CDR3 protein: CASRVPIRLGGTKNIQYF. The CDR3 DNA is TGTGCCAGCAGAGTCCCCATCCGGCTAGGGGGAACCAAAAACATTCAGTACTTC.

The gene calls are TRBV4-2 and TRBJ2-5; 14 bases fit TRBD2. The CDR3 is 15 residues long. With 3 bases clipped from V and 5 bases from J, the junction kept 2 bases outside the gene matches. The germline CDR1 and CDR2 sequences are LGHNA and YNFKEQ. CDR3 nucleotide sequence: TGTGCCAGCAGCCAGGGGACTAGCGGGAGTGAGACCCAGTACTTC. It codes for CASSQGTSGSETQYF.

The chain combines TRBV7-9 with TRBJ2-5; 9 nucleotides line up with TRBD2. The CDR3 extends over 15 amino acids. V dropped 4 bases and J dropped 2; count of bases not matched to a gene: 5. Per the germline V gene, CDR1 is SEHNR and CDR2 is FQNEAQ (reference sequence). CDR3 DNA: TGTGCCAGCAGCTCAGGGGCGGGAGGGCAAGAGACCCAGTACTTC. Protein sequence: CASSSGAGGQETQYF.